The rows below give T cell receptor beta chains drawn from one sample of a study of T cell changes during pregnancy in multiple sclerosis. Here immunoSEQ multiplex PCR was the method, and the copy in TCRdb shows in-frame clones only, minus some. The data show 120,000 or so clones, over 85% seen once. The starting material was peripheral blood, obtained before pregnancy. The receptors shown here come from a female donor with multiple sclerosis, enrolled in a pregnancy study. The CDR3 runs from the conserved cysteine through the conserved F or W. D genes are given only for firm matches. Rows give clone size only sometimes, using once, few, many, or a class for an expanded clone.

J gene: TRBJ2-5; clone size: .; D gene: TRBD1; V gene: TRBV5-4; CDR3 DNA: TGTGCCAGCAGCCCGGGACAGGGGGAGACCCAGTACTTC; CDR3 protein: CASSPGQGETQYF
J gene: TRBJ2-1; clone size: .; D gene: .; V gene: TRBV9; CDR3 DNA: TGTGCCAGCAGCGGGACTCCGAGCTACAATGAGCAGTTCTTC; CDR3 protein: CASSGTPSYNEQFF
J gene: TRBJ1-1; clone size: .; D gene: .; V gene: TRBV29-1; CDR3 DNA: TGCAGCGTTGGGGTGGTTGGGGAGAAAAACACTGAAGCTTTCTTT; CDR3 protein: CSVGVVGEKNTEAFF
J gene: TRBJ2-1; clone size: .; D gene: TRBD2; V gene: TRBV7-8; CDR3 DNA: TGTGCCAGCAGCTTGAGCGGGGGGGCCTACAATGAGCAGTTCTTC; CDR3 protein: CASSLSGGAYNEQFF
J gene: TRBJ1-1; clone size: .; D gene: .; V gene: TRBV18; CDR3 DNA: TGTGCCAGCACCTCGGGAGTGAACACTGAAGCTTTCTTT; CDR3 protein: CASTSGVNTEAFF
J gene: TRBJ2-5; clone size: .; D gene: .; V gene: TRBV6-1; CDR3 DNA: TGTGCCAGCAGTCCCGGGAGAGAGACCCAGTACTTC; CDR3 protein: CASSPGRETQYF
J gene: TRBJ2-7; clone size: .; D gene: .; V gene: TRBV5-5; CDR3 DNA: TGTGCCAGCAGCTTGGTAAATTTCTCCGAGCAGTACTTC; CDR3 protein: CASSLVNFSEQYF
J gene: TRBJ2-2; clone size: .; D gene: .; V gene: TRBV28; CDR3 DNA: TGTGCCAGCGGAGGGGTTAGCACCGGGGAGCTGTTTTTT; CDR3 protein: CASGGVSTGELFF
J gene: TRBJ1-6; clone size: few; D gene: .; V gene: TRBV27; CDR3 DNA: TGTGCCAGTAAGGGGGGGTCCTATAATTCACCCCTCCACTTT; CDR3 protein: CASKGGSYNSPLHF
J gene: TRBJ1-1; clone size: .; D gene: .; V gene: TRBV28; CDR3 DNA: TGTGCCAGCAGTTTTGAAGCAGGGCGGACGAACACTGAAGCTTTCTTT; CDR3 protein: CASSFEAGRTNTEAFF
J gene: TRBJ2-2; clone size: .; D gene: .; V gene: TRBV7-6; CDR3 DNA: TGTGCCAGCAGCTTAGCGCAGAATGGGGAGCTGTTTTTT; CDR3 protein: CASSLAQNGELFF
J gene: TRBJ2-3; clone size: .; D gene: TRBD2; V gene: TRBV18; CDR3 DNA: TGTGCCAGCTCACCACAGGGAGGGAGAACAGATACGCAGTATTTT; CDR3 protein: CASSPQGGRTDTQYF
J gene: TRBJ2-7; clone size: .; D gene: .; V gene: TRBV18; CDR3 DNA: TGTGCCAGCTCACCCTTAGCAGGGGACGTGCAGTACTTC; CDR3 protein: CASSPLAGDVQYF
J gene: TRBJ2-1; clone size: .; D gene: .; V gene: TRBV18; CDR3 DNA: TGTGCCAGCTCATCGCGGACAGATCCCCGAAATGAGCAGTTCTTC; CDR3 protein: CASSSRTDPRNEQFF
J gene: TRBJ2-5; clone size: .; D gene: .; V gene: TRBV27; CDR3 DNA: TGTGCCAGCAGTTTATCGTGGCCCCAAGAGACCCAGTACTTC; CDR3 protein: CASSLSWPQETQYF
J gene: TRBJ2-1; clone size: .; D gene: .; V gene: TRBV5-1; CDR3 DNA: TGCGCCAGCAGCTTGCTTGACGGGAGCTCCTACAATGAGCAGTTCTTC; CDR3 protein: CASSLLDGSSYNEQFF
J gene: TRBJ2-1; clone size: .; D gene: .; V gene: TRBV2; CDR3 DNA: TGTGCCAGCAGTCTAATAAGCGGGTTAAACTACAATGAGCAGTTCTTC; CDR3 protein: CASSLISGLNYNEQFF
J gene: TRBJ1-3; clone size: .; D gene: .; V gene: TRBV27; CDR3 DNA: TGTGCCAGCAAAAGGAGGTCGGCAGATCCCCCGGGAAACACCATATATTTT; CDR3 protein: CASKRRSADPPGNTIYF
J gene: TRBJ2-1; clone size: .; D gene: TRBD2; V gene: TRBV12-5; CDR3 DNA: TGTGCTAGTGCCTCCAGCGGGAGGGACAATGAGCAGTTCTTC; CDR3 protein: CASASSGRDNEQFF
J gene: TRBJ2-5; clone size: .; D gene: .; V gene: TRBV5-5; CDR3 DNA: TGTGCCAGCAGCCGTGGGGCACCTACGAGGGAGACCCAGTACTTC; CDR3 protein: CASSRGAPTRETQYF
J gene: TRBJ2-1; clone size: .; D gene: TRBD2; V gene: TRBV11-1; CDR3 DNA: TGTGCCAGCAGCTCCCCCGGGACTAGCGGGAATAATGAGCAGTTCTTC; CDR3 protein: CASSSPGTSGNNEQFF
J gene: TRBJ2-5; clone size: .; D gene: .; V gene: TRBV10-2; CDR3 DNA: TGCGCCAGCAGTGAGAGGGGAGAGACCCAGTACTTC; CDR3 protein: CASSERGETQYF
J gene: TRBJ1-5; clone size: .; D gene: .; V gene: TRBV6-1; CDR3 DNA: TGTGCCAGCAGTGAGTGGACGGGGAGCAATCAGCCCCAGCATTTT; CDR3 protein: CASSEWTGSNQPQHF
J gene: TRBJ2-2; clone size: few; D gene: TRBD2; V gene: TRBV2; CDR3 DNA: TGTGCCATTCGGGAGGGCCGGTACACCGGGGAGCTGTTTTTT; CDR3 protein: CAIREGRYTGELFF
J gene: TRBJ1-5; clone size: .; D gene: .; V gene: TRBV4-1; CDR3 DNA: TGCGCCAGCAGCCAAGTAAAGGGCCGGCGGGGCAATCAGCCCCAGCATTTT; CDR3 protein: CASSQVKGRRGNQPQHF
J gene: TRBJ1-4; clone size: .; D gene: .; V gene: TRBV7-9; CDR3 DNA: TGTGCCAGCAGGAAGGAGTTTGAGCATGAAAAACTGTTTTTT; CDR3 protein: CASRKEFEHEKLFF
J gene: TRBJ2-7; clone size: .; D gene: TRBD1; V gene: TRBV10-2; CDR3 DNA: TGCGCCAGCAGTGCCTCCGGGACAGGGACCTACGAGCAGTACTTC; CDR3 protein: CASSASGTGTYEQYF